This T cell receptor beta chain appears in the sequencing data of a study of regulatory T cells in long-lasting Graves disease. The CDR3 runs to 16 residues. CDR1 SGDLS and CDR2 YYNGEE come from the germline V gene. V lost 0 bases to trimming and J lost 7 bases; unmatched junction nucleotides: 7. HTBI primers from iRepertoire and Arm-PCR of CDR3 regions yielded the TCR beta libraries. TCRdb processed the multiplex PCR reads anew with MiXCR; each CDR3 protein has one entry. The sample has approximately 400,000 distinct CDR3 sequences; 10% to 15% are singletons. This clonotype has a count of ten or more. Time point meaning: newly diagnosed GD, antithyroid drugs for less than 3 months. PBMC-derived RNA was used for the TCR library. These sequences were also reported in another study, on T cells in Graves' hyperthyroidism and ophthalmopathy.

The starting material was peripheral blood mononuclear cells (PBMCs), obtained at new diagnosis, from a patient treated with antithyroid drugs. This receptor was identified in a woman aged 18-35 years with Graves disease. The chain links TRBV9 to TRBJ1-6, with TRBD1 identical over 7 bases. CDR3 residues: CASSVAQTGANSPLHF. CDR3 DNA: TGTGCCAGCAGCGTAGCTCAAACAGGGGCAAATTCACCCCTCCACTTT.